This record covers a single T cell receptor beta chain. Its antigen is still unknown. This sample stems from a study of monozygotic twins with inflammatory bowel disease. Study observations and caveats: Healthy co-twins showed greater TCRbeta diversity (inverse Simpson) than IBD patients.

TCRdb reanalyzed the 5' RACE reads, giving one entry per CDR3 protein sequence and no DNA. This sample carries under 130,000 distinct CDR3 sequences, with approximately 2% going to the ten biggest clones. The CDR3 loop spans 14 amino acids. This clonotype originated in a human donor with ulcerative colitis or Crohn's disease, or a healthy co-twin of an affected twin (not recorded which). V gene TRBV12-3 or TRBV12-4 combines with J gene TRBJ2-5; no DNA is available, so the TRBD2 call from TCRdb remains unchecked. The sequencing sample was made of blood. CDR3 loop: CASSPRLAGETQYF.